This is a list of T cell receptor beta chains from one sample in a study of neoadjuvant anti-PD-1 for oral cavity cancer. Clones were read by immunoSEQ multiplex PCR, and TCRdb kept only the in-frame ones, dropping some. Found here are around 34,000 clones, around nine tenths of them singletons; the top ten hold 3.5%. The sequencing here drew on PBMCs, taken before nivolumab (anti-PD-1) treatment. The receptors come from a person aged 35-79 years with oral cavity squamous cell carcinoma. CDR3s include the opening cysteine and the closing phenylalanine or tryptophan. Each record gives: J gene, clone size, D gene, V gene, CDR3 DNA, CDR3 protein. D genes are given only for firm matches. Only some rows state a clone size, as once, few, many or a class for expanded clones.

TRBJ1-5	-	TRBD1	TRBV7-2	TGTGCCAGCAGCCTGGGACAGGGGGAACTTCTTGGTCAGCCCCAGCATTTT	CASSLGQGELLGQPQHF
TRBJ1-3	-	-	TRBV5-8	TGTGCCAGCAGCTTTTGGGGGACGCCTGGAAACACCATATATTTT	CASSFWGTPGNTIYF
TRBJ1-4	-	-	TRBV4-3	TGCGCCAGCAGCCAAGAACCTGGACCTGTGGAAAAACTGTTTTTT	CASSQEPGPVEKLFF
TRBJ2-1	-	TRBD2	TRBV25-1	TGTGCCAGCAGTGACCCCCCTAGCGGGCCTTACAATGAGCAGTTCTTC	CASSDPPSGPYNEQFF
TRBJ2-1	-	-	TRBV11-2	TGTGCCAGCAGCTCCCAGGGGAAGGGGACGGCCGAGCAGTTCTTC	CASSSQGKGTAEQFF
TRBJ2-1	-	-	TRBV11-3	TGTGCCAGCAGCTCTAGCAGGGGTGAGCAGTTCTTC	CASSSSRGEQFF
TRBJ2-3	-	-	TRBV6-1	TGTGCCAGCGTCGAGCACTTGTGGGATACGCAGTATTTT	CASVEHLWDTQYF
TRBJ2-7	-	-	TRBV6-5	TGTGCCAGCAGTTACTCAGGTCAAACGTCCCAGTACTTC	CASSYSGQTSQYF
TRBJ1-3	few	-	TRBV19	TGTGCCAGTAGTATGGAAGGCCGCCTACTCTCTGGAAACACCATATATTTT	CASSMEGRLLSGNTIYF
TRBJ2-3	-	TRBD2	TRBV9	TGTGCCAGCAGCGTAGCTGATAGCGGGGGGGCGAATACGCAGTATTTT	CASSVADSGGANTQYF
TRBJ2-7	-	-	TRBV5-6	TGTGCCAGCAGCTCACGGAGGTCATACGAGCAGTACTTC	CASSSRRSYEQYF
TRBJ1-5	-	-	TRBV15	TGTGCCACCAGCAGAGAGCGAGGTGGTGGCAATCAGCCCCAGCATTTT	CATSRERGGGNQPQHF
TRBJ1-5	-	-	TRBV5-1	TGCGCCAGCAGCTTGGGGGGGGTCGTGAATCAGCCCCAGCATTTT	CASSLGGVVNQPQHF
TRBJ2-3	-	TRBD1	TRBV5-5	TGTGCCAGCAGCATCCAATCGAGGGGGCCAGATACGCAGTATTTT	CASSIQSRGPDTQYF
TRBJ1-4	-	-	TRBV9	TGTGCCAGCAGCGTAGGGGGTTCCTCTCATGAAAAACTGTTTTTT	CASSVGGSSHEKLFF
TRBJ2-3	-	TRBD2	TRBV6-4	TGTGCCAGCAGTGAGCGGGGGGGCGGCACAGATACGCAGTATTTT	CASSERGGGTDTQYF
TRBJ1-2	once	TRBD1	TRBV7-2	TGTGCCAGCAGCTTAACAGGGGGTGGCTACACCTTC	CASSLTGGGYTF
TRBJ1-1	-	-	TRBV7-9	TGTGCCAGCAGCTTAGTAACAGGGATGAGGACTGAAGCTTTCTTT	CASSLVTGMRTEAFF
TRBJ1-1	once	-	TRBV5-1	TGCGCCAGCAGTGGGGGCTTGGGGAACACTGAAGCTTTCTTT	CASSGGLGNTEAFF
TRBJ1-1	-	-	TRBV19	TGTGCCAGTAGTGAGAACACTGAAGCTTTCTTT	CASSENTEAFF
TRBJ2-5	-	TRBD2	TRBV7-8	TGTGCCAGCAGCTCAGTTCCCGGGACTAGCGGGGGAGGGACAAAAAAGACCCAGTACTTC	CASSSVPGTSGGGTKKTQYF
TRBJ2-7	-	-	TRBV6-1	TGTGCCAGCAGTGAAATGTTAAGGTACGAGCAGTACTTC	CASSEMLRYEQYF
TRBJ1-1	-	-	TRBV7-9	TGTGCCAGCAGTCTAACAGGGTCCGCGAACACTGAAGCTTTCTTT	CASSLTGSANTEAFF
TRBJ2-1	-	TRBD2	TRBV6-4	TGTGCCAGCAGTGACGGCGGGGGGGCCAATGAGCAGTTCTTC	CASSDGGGANEQFF
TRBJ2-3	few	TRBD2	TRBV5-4	TGTGCCAGCAGAGCCAGCGGGGGGCCCGAGTGGACGCAGTATTTT	CASRASGGPEWTQYF
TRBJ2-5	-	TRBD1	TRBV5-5	TGTGCCAGCAGCTCCCAGACAGGGCCGGAGACCCAGTACTTC	CASSSQTGPETQYF
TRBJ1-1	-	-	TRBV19	TGTGCCAGTAGTATATCGAACAGTCAGAACACTGAAGCTTTCTTT	CASSISNSQNTEAFF
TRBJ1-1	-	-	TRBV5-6	TGTGCCAGCAGCCGAAGAGTTATGAACACTGAAGCTTTCTTT	CASSRRVMNTEAFF
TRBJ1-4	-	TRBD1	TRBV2	TGTGCCAGCAGCGCAGACAGGGGCCAGAATGAAAAACTGTTTTTT	CASSADRGQNEKLFF
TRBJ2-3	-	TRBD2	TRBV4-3	TGCGCCAGCAGCCGCCAACCTAGCGGGGCAACCACAGATACGCAGTATTTT	CASSRQPSGATTDTQYF
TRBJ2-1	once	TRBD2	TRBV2	TGTGCCAGCAGGGGACTAGCGGGTCCTAGCTCCTACAATGAGCAGTTCTTC	CASRGLAGPSSYNEQFF
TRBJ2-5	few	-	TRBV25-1	TGTGCCAGCAAGGGACCGCGGGAGACCCAGTACTTC	CASKGPRETQYF
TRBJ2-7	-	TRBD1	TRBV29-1	TGCAGTACCCGAGATGGGACAGGGGGCTTTAGCGAGCAGTACTTC	CSTRDGTGGFSEQYF
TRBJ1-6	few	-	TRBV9	TGTGCCAGCAGTTCCACCGGGGATATTCGGGTACCCCTCCACTTT	CASSSTGDIRVPLHF
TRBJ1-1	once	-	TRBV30	TGTGCCTGGATCTTTGGGACACGGAACACTGAAGCTTTCTTT	CAWIFGTRNTEAFF
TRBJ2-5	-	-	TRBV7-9	TGTGCCAGCAGCTGGGGGACAGCGGGGGAGACCCAGTACTTC	CASSWGTAGETQYF
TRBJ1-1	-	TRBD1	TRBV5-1	TGCGCCAGCAGCGGACAGGCTGACACTGAAGCTTTCTTT	CASSGQADTEAFF
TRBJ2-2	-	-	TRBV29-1	TGCAGCGTTGAGAGGACGACCGGGGAGCTGTTTTTT	CSVERTTGELFF
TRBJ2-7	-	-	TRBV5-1	TGCGCCAGCAGCTTGGACATCTCCTACGAGCAGTACTTC	CASSLDISYEQYF
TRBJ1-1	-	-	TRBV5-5	TGTGCCAGCAGCTCTTTGCGGGTCATTGAAGCTTTCTTT	CASSSLRVIEAFF
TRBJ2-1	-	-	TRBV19	TGTGCCAGTAGTATAGCCGGCAATGAGCAGTTCTTC	CASSIAGNEQFF
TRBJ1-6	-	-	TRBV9	TGTGCCAGCAGCTCCGGGGGCGGTTATAATTCACCCCTCCACTTT	CASSSGGGYNSPLHF
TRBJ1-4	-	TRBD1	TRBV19	TGTGCCAGTAGTATCCCTCCGGGACAGGGGTCGGAAAAACTGTTTTTT	CASSIPPGQGSEKLFF
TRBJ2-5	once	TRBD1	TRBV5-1	TGCGCCAGCAGCCCCGATAGACAGGGTTCGTCAGAGACCCAGTACTTC	CASSPDRQGSSETQYF
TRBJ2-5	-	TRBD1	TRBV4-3	TGCGCCAGCAGCCCCGGACAGGGGGCAGGGGAGACCCAGTACTTC	CASSPGQGAGETQYF
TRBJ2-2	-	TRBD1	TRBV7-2	TGTGCCAGCAGTAGACAGGGTGCCACCGGGGAGCTGTTTTTT	CASSRQGATGELFF
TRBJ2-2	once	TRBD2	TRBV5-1	TGCGCCAGCAGCTTGTTACCGAGGACTAGCGGGGGTATCGGGGAGCTGTTTTTT	CASSLLPRTSGGIGELFF
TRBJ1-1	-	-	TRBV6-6	TGTGCCAGCAGTTACGGGGGCAGGAACACTGAAGCTTTCTTT	CASSYGGRNTEAFF